This T cell receptor beta chain was identified in a study of blood T cell repertoires in COVID-19. Study overall: Samples of COVID-19 (acute and convalescent) were obtained from the United States, Italy and Spain. The cDNA or gDNA used as material had been derived from T cells, B-cell-depleted T cells, or PBMCs.

Original methodology: Researchers report that nucleated cell counts were estimated from reference gene primer amplification. Profiled with immunoSEQ multiplex PCR; TCRdb holds only in-frame clones, not every one. V and J calls and clone size come straight from that table; D and trimming were deduced from the DNA. Of around 160,000 clones listed, more than 75% are singletons. Trimming pared 2 bases from V and 0 bases from J, leaving 10 bases between. CDR3 size: 15 residues. Germline V CDR1 and CDR2: MNHEY, SVGEGT. This chain links TRBV6-2 or TRBV6-3 with TRBJ1-2; maybe TRBD1 (5 bases). The receptor comes from a man aged 55 to 70 with active or convalescent COVID-19. Sequenced material: peripheral blood. CDR3 loop: CASSYGAGANYGYTF. DNA for the CDR3: TGTGCCAGCAGTTACGGAGCGGGGGCTAACTATGGCTACACCTTC.